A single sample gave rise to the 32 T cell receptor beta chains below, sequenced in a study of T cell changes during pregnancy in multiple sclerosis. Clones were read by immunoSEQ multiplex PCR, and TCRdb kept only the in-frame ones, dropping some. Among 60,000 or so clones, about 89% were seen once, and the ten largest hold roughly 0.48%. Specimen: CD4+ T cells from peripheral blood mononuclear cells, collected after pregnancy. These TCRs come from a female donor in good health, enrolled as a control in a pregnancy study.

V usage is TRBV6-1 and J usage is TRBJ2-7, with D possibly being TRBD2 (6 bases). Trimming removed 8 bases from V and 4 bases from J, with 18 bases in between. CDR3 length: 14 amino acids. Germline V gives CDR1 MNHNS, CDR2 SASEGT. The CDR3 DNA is TGTGCCAGCCCCCCCGGGGGTTCGGGGTACGAGCAGTACTTC. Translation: CASPPGGSGYEQYF.

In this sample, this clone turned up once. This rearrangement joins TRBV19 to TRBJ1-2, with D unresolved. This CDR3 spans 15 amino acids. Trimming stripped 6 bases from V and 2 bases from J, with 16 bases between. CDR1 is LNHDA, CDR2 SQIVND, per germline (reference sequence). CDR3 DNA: TGTGCCAGTAGGAACCAGGAGGAGCCCAACTATGGCTACACCTTC. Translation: CASRNQEEPNYGYTF.

The CDR3 sequence: CASSYAGGGETQYF. The CDR3 nucleotides are TGTGCCAGCAGTTACGCGGGGGGCGGAGAGACCCAGTACTTC. This chain links TRBV6-5 with TRBJ2-5, with 8 positions matching TRBD2. This CDR3 is 14 amino acids long. V lost 2 bases to trimming and J lost 4 bases; unmatched junction nucleotides: 3. Germline V gene sequence: CDR1 MNHEY, CDR2 SVGAGI.

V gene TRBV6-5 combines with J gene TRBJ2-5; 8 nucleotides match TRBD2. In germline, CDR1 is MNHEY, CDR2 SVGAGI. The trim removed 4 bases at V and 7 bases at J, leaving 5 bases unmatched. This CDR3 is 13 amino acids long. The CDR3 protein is CASSSGREGTQYF. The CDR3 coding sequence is TGTGCCAGCAGTTCCGGCCGGGAGGGGACCCAGTACTTC.

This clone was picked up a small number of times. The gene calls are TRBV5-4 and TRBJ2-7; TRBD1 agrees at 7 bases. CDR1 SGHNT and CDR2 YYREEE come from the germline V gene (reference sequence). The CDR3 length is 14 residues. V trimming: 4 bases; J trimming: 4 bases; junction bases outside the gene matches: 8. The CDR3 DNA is TGTGCCAGCAGCCCTGACAGGGCCACTTACGAGCAGTACTTC. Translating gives CASSPDRATYEQYF.

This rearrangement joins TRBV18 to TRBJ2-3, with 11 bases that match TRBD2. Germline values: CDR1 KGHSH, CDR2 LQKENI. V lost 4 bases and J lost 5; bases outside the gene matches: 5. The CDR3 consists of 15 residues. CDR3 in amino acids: CASSLAGGPGDTQYF. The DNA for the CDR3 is TGTGCCAGCTCACTAGCGGGGGGGCCTGGAGATACGCAGTATTTT.

CDR3 coding DNA: TGTGCCAGCAGTTCCAGGGACACTGAAGCTTTCTTT. It encodes CASSSRDTEAFF. The chain uses TRBV7-9 and TRBJ1-1, with a tentative D call TRBD1 (5 bases). Per germline, CDR1 SEHNR and CDR2 FQNEAQ (reference sequence). Trimming removed 6 bases at V and 3 bases at J, with 8 bases between. CDR3 size: 12 residues. Full variable domain (missing parts from reference TRBV7-9 and TRBJ1-1): DTGVSQNPRHKITKRGQNVTFRCDPISEHNRLYWYRQTLGQGPEFLTYFQNEAQLEKSRLLSDRFSAERPKGSFSTLEIQRTEQGDSAMYLCASSSRDTEAFFGQGTRLTVV.

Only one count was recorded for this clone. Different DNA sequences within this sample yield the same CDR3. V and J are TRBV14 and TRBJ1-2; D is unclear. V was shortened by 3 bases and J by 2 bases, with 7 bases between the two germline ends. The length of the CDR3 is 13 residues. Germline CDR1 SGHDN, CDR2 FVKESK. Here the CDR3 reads CASSHTGNYGYTF. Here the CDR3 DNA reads TGTGCCAGCAGCCATACGGGAAACTATGGCTACACCTTC.

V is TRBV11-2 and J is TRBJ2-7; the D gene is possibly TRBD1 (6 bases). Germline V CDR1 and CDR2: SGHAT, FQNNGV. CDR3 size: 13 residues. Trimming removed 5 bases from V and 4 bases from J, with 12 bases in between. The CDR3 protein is CASSRSQGYEQYF. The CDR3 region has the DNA TGTGCCAGCAGCCGATCCCAGGGGTACGAGCAGTACTTC.

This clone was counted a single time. The CDR3 here is CASSPGDEAFF. The CDR3 coding sequence is TGTGCCAGCAGTCCAGGGGATGAAGCTTTCTTT. The J gene is TRBJ1-1, the V gene TRBV2; D is perhaps TRBD1 (6 bases). This CDR3 contains 11 residues. The V gene's germline CDR1 is SNHLY and CDR2 FYNNEI. The germline V and J ends were trimmed by 5 bases and 7 bases, with 8 bases remaining between them.

In nucleotides, the CDR3 is TGTGCCAGCAGCCCCCCTATTGAGAATGAAAAACTGTTTTTT. Its protein is CASSPPIENEKLFF. The genes are TRBV7-9 and TRBJ1-4, with unresolved D. Per the germline V gene, CDR1 is SEHNR and CDR2 is FQNEAQ (reference sequence). The CDR3 runs to 14 residues. The ends were cut back, 5 bases at V and 5 bases at J, with 12 bases in the middle.

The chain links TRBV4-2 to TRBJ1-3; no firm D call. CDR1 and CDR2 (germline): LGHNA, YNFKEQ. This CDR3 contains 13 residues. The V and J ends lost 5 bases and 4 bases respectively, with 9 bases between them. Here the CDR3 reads CASSTRSGNTIYF. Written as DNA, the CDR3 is TGTGCCAGCAGCACAAGATCAGGAAACACCATATATTTT.

The CDR3: CATSREAGTGGDEAFF. CDR3 bases: TGTGCCACCAGCAGAGAAGCCGGGACAGGGGGGGATGAAGCTTTCTTT. The chain combines TRBV15 with TRBJ1-1, with 11 bases aligning to TRBD1. The CDR3 is 16 residues long. The ends lost 0 bases at V and 7 bases at J; junction bases unmatched: 7. CDR1 is LNHNV and CDR2 is YYDKDF in the germline V gene (reference sequence). Complete variable domain (other parts from reference TRBV15 and TRBJ1-1): DAMVIQNPRYQVTQFGKPVTLSCSQTLNHNVMYWYQQKSSQAPKLLFHYYDKDFNNEADTPDNFQSRRPNTSFCFLDIRSPGLGDTAMYLCATSREAGTGGDEAFFGQGTRLTVV.

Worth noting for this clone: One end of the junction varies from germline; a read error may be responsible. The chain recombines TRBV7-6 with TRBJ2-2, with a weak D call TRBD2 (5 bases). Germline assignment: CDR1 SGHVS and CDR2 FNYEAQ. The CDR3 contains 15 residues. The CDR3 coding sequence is TGTGCCAGCAGCTTCGTACAGTCGAACACCGGGGAGCTATTTTTT. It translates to CASSFVQSNTGELFF.

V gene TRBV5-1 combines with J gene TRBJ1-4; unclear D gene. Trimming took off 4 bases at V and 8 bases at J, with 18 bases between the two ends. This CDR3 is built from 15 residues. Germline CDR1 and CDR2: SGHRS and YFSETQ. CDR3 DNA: TGCGCCAGCAGCGACTCGACGGGAGAGTTCGAAAAACTGTTTTTT. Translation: CASSDSTGEFEKLFF.

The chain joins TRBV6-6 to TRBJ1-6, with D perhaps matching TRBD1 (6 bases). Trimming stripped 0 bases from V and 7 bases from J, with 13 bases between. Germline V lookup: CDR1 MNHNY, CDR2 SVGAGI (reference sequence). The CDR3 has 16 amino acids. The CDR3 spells CASSYSGGAGNSPLHF. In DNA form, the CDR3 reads TGTGCCAGCAGTTACTCGGGGGGGGCTGGCAATTCACCCCTCCACTTT.

This CDR3 is CASSLLGETQYF. In DNA, the CDR3 is TGTGCCAGCAGCCTCCTCGGGGAGACCCAGTACTTC. The chain carries TRBV7-2 and TRBJ2-5; D gene ambiguous. The CDR3 is made up of 12 amino acids. Germline V lookup: CDR1 SGHTA, CDR2 FQGNSA. V lost 5 bases, J lost 5 bases, and 9 bases lay in between. Filled out from reference TRBV7-2 and TRBJ2-5, the complete variable domain reads GAGVSQSPSNKVTEKGKDVELRCDPISGHTALYWYRQSLGQGLEFLIYFQGNSAPDKSGLPSDRFSAERTGGSVSTLTIQRTQQEDSAVYLCASSLLGETQYFGPGTRLLVL.

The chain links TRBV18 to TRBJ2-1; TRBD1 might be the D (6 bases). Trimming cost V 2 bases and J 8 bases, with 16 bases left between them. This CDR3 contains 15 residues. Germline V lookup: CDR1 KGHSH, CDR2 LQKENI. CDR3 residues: CASSPIGTTYDEQFF. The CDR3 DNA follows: TGTGCCAGCTCACCAATCGGGACAACTTACGATGAGCAGTTCTTC.

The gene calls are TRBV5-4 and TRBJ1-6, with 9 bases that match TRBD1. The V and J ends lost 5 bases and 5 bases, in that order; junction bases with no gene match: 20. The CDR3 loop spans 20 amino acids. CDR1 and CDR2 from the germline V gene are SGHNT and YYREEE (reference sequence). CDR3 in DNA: TGTGCCAGCAGGCCATCGTTCCGGGACAGGGATCGGAGAAATAATTCACCCCTCCACTTT. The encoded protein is CASRPSFRDRDRRNNSPLHF.

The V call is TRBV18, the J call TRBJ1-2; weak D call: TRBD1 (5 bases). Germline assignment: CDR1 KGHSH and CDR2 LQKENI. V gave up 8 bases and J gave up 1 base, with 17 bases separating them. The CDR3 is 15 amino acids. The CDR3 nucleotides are TGTGCCAGCGCGTCCCAGGGATCTTATAACTATGGCTACACCTTC. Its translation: CASASQGSYNYGYTF. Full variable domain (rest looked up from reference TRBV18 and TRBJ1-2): NAGVMQNPRHLVRRRGQEARLRCSPMKGHSHVYWYRQLPEEGLKFMVYLQKENIIDESGMPKERFSAEFPKEGPSILRIQQVVRGDSAAYFCASASQGSYNYGYTFGSGTRLTVV.

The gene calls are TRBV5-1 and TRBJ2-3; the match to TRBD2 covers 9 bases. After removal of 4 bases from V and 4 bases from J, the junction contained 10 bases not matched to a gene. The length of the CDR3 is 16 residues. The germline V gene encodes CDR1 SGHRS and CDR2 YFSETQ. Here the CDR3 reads CASSLSLAGLADTQYF. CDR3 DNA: TGCGCCAGCAGCCTCTCACTAGCGGGCCTTGCAGATACGCAGTATTTT.

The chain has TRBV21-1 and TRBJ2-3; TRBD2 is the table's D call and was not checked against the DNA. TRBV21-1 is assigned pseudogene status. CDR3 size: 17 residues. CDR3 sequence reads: CASSDQRGGRRTDTQYF. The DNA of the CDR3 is TGTGCCAGCAGCGATCAGCGGGGGGGCCGGAGGACAGATACGCAGTATTTT.

CDR3 in amino acids: CASSWGTHNSPLHF. CDR3 DNA sequence: TGTGCCAGCAGCTGGGGGACACATAATTCACCCCTCCACTTT. This rearrangement joins TRBV7-2 to TRBJ1-6; D is perhaps TRBD1 (6 bases). The CDR3 is 14 residues long. CDR1 is SGHTA, CDR2 FQGNSA, per germline. Trimming pared 4 bases from V and 5 bases from J, leaving 9 bases between.

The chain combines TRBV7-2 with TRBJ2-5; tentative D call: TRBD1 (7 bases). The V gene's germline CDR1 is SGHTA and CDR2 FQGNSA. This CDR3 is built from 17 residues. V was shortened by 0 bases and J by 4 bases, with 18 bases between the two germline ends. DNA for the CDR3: TGTGCCAGCAGCTTAGCGCCACCCCAGGGGGGAGGAGAGACCCAGTACTTC. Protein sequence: CASSLAPPQGGGETQYF.

CDR3 residues: CAITLTGGRDTQYF. CDR3 in DNA: TGTGCCATCACTCTGACAGGGGGCAGAGATACGCAGTATTTT. This chain joins TRBV10-3 and TRBJ2-3, with 10 bases lining up with TRBD1. The trim removed 7 bases at V and 5 bases at J, leaving 6 bases unmatched. This CDR3 contains 14 residues. Germline CDR1 and CDR2: ENHRY and SYGVKD.

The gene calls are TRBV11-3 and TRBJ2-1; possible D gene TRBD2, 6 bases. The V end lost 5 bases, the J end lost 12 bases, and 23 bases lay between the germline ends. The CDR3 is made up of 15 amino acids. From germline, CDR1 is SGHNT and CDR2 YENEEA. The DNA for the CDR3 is TGTGCCAGCAGCCCGGAGGGTAGGAGGGCCATAGGGCAGTTCTTC. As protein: CASSPEGRRAIGQFF.

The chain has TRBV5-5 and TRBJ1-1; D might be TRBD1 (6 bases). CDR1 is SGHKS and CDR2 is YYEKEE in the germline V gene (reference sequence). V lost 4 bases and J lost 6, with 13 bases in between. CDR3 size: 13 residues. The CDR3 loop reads CASSTYRVAEAFF. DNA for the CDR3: TGTGCCAGCAGCACGTACAGGGTGGCTGAAGCTTTCTTT.

The CDR3 DNA reads TGCGCCAGCAGCCAAGAGACGGGGGTTGGGTTCTTC. Its protein is CASSQETGVGFF. The chain recombines TRBV4-1 with TRBJ2-1, with a possible D match to TRBD2 (6 bases). Trimming removed 0 bases from V and 15 bases from J, with 12 bases in between. The CDR3 contains 12 residues. The V gene's germline CDR1 is MGHRA and CDR2 YSYEKL.

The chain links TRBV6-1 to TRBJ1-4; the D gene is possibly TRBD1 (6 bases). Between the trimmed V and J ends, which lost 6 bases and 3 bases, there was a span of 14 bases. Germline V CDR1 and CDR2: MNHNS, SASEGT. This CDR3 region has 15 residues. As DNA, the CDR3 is TGTGCCAGCAGCGTAATAGGGGGGGCTAATGAAAAACTGTTTTTT. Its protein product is CASSVIGGANEKLFF.

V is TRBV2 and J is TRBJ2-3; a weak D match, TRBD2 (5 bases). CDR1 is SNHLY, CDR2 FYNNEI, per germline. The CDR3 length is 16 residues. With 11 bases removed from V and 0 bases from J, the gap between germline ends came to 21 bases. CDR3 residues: CAGSPRSGVSTDTQYF. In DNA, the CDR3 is TGTGCCGGCTCCCCCAGGTCCGGGGTTAGCACAGATACGCAGTATTTT.

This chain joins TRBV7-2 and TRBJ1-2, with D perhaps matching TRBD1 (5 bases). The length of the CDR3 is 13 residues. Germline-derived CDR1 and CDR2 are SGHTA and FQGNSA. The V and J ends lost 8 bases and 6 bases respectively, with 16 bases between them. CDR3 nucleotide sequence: TGTGCCAGCGCGGGGGGACCGGCGAATGGCTACACCTTC. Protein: CASAGGPANGYTF.

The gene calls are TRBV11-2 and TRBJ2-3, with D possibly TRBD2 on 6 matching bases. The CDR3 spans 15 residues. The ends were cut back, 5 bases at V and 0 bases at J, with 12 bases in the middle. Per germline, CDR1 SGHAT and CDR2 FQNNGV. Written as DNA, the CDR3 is TGTGCCAGCAGCGTGATGGGGGGAAGCACAGATACGCAGTATTTT. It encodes CASSVMGGSTDTQYF. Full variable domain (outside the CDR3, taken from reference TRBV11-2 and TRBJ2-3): EAGVAQSPRYKIIEKRQSVAFWCNPISGHATLYWYQQILGQGPKLLIQFQNNGVVDDSQLPKDRFSAERLKGVDSTLKIQPAKLEDSAVYLCASSVMGGSTDTQYFGPGTRLTVL.